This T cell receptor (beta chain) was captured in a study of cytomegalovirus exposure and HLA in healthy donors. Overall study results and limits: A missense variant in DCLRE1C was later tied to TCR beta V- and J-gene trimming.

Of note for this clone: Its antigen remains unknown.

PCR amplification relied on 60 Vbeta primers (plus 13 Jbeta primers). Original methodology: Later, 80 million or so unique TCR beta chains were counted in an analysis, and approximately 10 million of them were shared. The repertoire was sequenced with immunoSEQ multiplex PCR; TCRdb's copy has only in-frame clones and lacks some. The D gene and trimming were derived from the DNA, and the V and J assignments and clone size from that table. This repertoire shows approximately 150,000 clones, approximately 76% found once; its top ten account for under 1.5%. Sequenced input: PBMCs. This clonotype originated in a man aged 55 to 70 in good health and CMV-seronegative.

CDR3 sequence (DNA): TGTGCCAGCAGCGTAGACAGGGACTATGGCTACACCTTC. Translation: CASSVDRDYGYTF. This sequence joins TRBV9 and TRBJ1-2; TRBD1 is a possible D gene (6 bases). Germline-derived CDR1 and CDR2 are SGDLS and YYNGEE. The CDR3 loop spans 13 amino acids. Trimming cost V 0 bases and J 3 bases, with 6 bases left between them.